This TCR beta chain was sequenced for a study of blood T cell repertoires in COVID-19 (dated by TCRdb to 2020 to 2022). Context from the whole study: Collaborator samples came from the United States, Italy and Spain and covered acute and convalescent phases of COVID-19. The prospective study material was composed of cDNA or gDNA derived from T cells, B-cell-depleted T cells, or PBMCs. Subjects who had been exposed to COVID-19, were actively infected with it, or had recovered from it provided the deeply sampled blood TCRbeta repertoires that made up the dataset. The repertoires were released in a freely available public database intended as a resource for research on the immune response to SARS-CoV-2. The samples were drawn from two sources: the first 160 participants of the ongoing ImmuneRACE study, and 1,200 or so subjects contributed by 6 global collaborators. A de-identified subject ID, COVID-19 status, age in years and sex were almost always included in the sample metadata. Where available, HLA class I and class II types were obtained from metadata supplied by the sample provider rather than from assay-based typing.

From a lookup of the germline V gene (reference sequence), CDR1 and CDR2 are LNHNV and YYDKDF. The cysteine opens and the phenylalanine closes a CDR3 of 16 amino acids. Here the CDR3 DNA is all that survives: 48 bases in frame from base 1. V lost 3 bases and J lost 1 base; the stretch between them is 13 bases long. In the prospective study, participants were about 18 to 95 years old, resided in fewer than 25 geographic areas of the United States, and were enrolled through a virtual design. Cohort assignment in the prospective study relied on participant-reported clinical history from a screening survey and a study questionnaire. For ImmuneRACE Cohort 3, a participant was defined as recovered based on two consecutive negative NP/OP PCR tests, clearance by a healthcare professional, or resolution of symptoms. In the prospective study, whole blood, serum and a nasopharyngeal or oropharyngeal swab were collected from each participant by mobile phlebotomists. Over an approximately 2-month period, participants in the prospective study had the option of providing additional blood draws and questionnaires. Blood samples from the prospective study were shipped frozen or at room temperature prior to DNA extraction.

General conclusions and limits of the study: The quantity of clinical and demographic metadata differed by source and by participant and was supplied without curation.

TCRbeta CDR3 regions were amplified from genomic DNA using the immunoSEQ Assay, a bias-controlled multiplex PCR. The published analysis was carried out like this. The number of nucleated cells in each sample was estimated from the amplification of reference gene primers within the assay. Sequence reads were collapsed and filtered to measure the absolute abundance of every unique TCRbeta CDR3 rearrangement. For each sample, productive Simpson clonality was calculated as the square root of Simpson's diversity index over productive rearrangements. TCRdb retrieved this table from immuneACCESS and kept in-frame rearrangements only. Not all clones are present; in checked studies, unresolved V genes account for under half, and no reason is known for the remainder. V, J and clone size are taken as reported in that table, and D and trimming were inferred from the DNA itself. The sample table records a few hundred thousand clones; 87% of these occur just once. The ten largest make up approximately 1.3% of the sample.

The table lists this clone with a count of one. Its antigen is unknown. Nothing much larger sits one base from this clone, and base qualities are not available. The sequenced sample was PBMCs or T cells enriched from blood (not recorded which). The chain is made from TRBV15 and TRBJ2-4; tentative D gene TRBD2, with 6 bases matching. The TCR originated in a man aged 25 to 45 who had recovered from COVID-19. Read as DNA, the sequence is TGTGCCACCAGCAGTCCGGTGGGGAGGGCCAAAAACATTCAGTACTTC. It codes for CATSSPVGRAKNIQYF.